The 21 T cell receptor beta chains below were found in one sample sequenced in a study of beta chain features in type 1 diabetes. TCRB transcripts that were expressed got sequenced, as all of the isolated RNA had been reverse transcribed. Only in-frame clones appear in the TCRdb table, and some are missing; sequencing was by immunoSEQ multiplex PCR. The table lists hundreds of thousands of clones, 15% to 18% of them singletons. Sequenced sample: naive CD4+ T cells from blood. These receptors originate from a young man in good health.

The genes are TRBV19 and TRBJ1-2, with 11 bases fitting TRBD1. Germline lookup yields CDR1 LNHDA and CDR2 SQIVND (reference sequence). V trimming: 3 bases; J trimming: 3 bases; junction bases outside the gene matches: 3. This CDR3 comprises 15 residues. The CDR3 reads CASSIRDRGDYGYTF. The CDR3 DNA reads TGTGCCAGTAGTATCCGGGACAGGGGGGACTATGGCTACACCTTC.

The sample holds a few counts of this clone. The CDR3 loop is CASRWTFEGYGYTF. CDR3 DNA: TGCGCCAGCAGATGGACATTCGAGGGGTATGGCTACACCTTC. This chain uses TRBV5-1 with TRBJ1-2; tentatively, D is TRBD1 (5 bases). Germline lookup yields CDR1 SGHRS and CDR2 YFSETQ. Deletions cut 5 bases from V and 5 bases from J, with 16 bases between. CDR3 length: 14 residues.

There are a few counts of this clone. The V and J genes are TRBV28 and TRBJ1-4; D remains unclear. The ends were cut back, 5 bases at V and 5 bases at J, with 9 bases in the middle. This CDR3 contains 13 residues. From germline, CDR1 is MDHEN and CDR2 SYDVKM. The CDR3 DNA reads TGTGCCAGCAGTAGGAGGATGAATGAAAAACTGTTTTTT. Translation gives CASSRRMNEKLFF. Drawing the rest from reference TRBV28 and TRBJ1-4, the complete variable domain is DVKVTQSSRYLVKRTGEKVFLECVQDMDHENMFWYRQDPGLGLRLIYFSYDVKMKEKGDIPEGYSVSREKKERFSLILESASTNQTSMYLCASSRRMNEKLFFGSGTQLSVL.

This sequence joins TRBV20-1 and TRBJ1-1; D gene unclear. The germline V gene has CDR1 DFQATT and CDR2 SNEGSKA (reference sequence). Between the trimmed V and J ends, which lost 5 bases and 1 base, there was a span of 5 bases. The CDR3 has 11 residues. DNA of the CDR3: TGCAGTGCTCTTAAGAACACTGAAGCTTTCTTT. This sequence encodes CSALKNTEAFF.

This clone has only a few counts. This CDR3 reads CASSEPGLAANEQFF. The CDR3 bases are TGTGCCAGCAGTGAACCGGGACTAGCGGCCAATGAGCAGTTCTTC. The V gene is TRBV25-1, the J gene TRBJ2-1; 11 positions agree with TRBD2. CDR1 MGHDK and CDR2 SYGVNS come from the germline V gene. The CDR3 runs 15 residues. Trimming took 2 bases from V and 6 from J; bases not matched to a gene: 3.

This sequence joins TRBV9 and TRBJ2-3; D gene ambiguous. V gave up 3 bases and J gave up 0 bases, with 11 bases separating them. The germline CDR1 and CDR2 sequences are SGDLS and YYNGEE. The CDR3 is 15 residues long. CDR3 residues: CASSAHLTSTDTQYF. The CDR3 DNA is TGTGCCAGCAGCGCACATTTGACGAGCACAGATACGCAGTATTTT.

This clone was observed a handful of times. At one end the junction does not follow the germline gene, possibly because of a read error. This chain connects TRBV18 to TRBJ1-4, with TRBD1 matching over 7 bases. The CDR3 runs 8 residues. Germline loops: CDR1 KGHSH, CDR2 LQKENI. The CDR3 coding sequence is TGTGCCAGCACCAGGGGGGATTTT. Its protein is CASTRGDF. Combining the CDR3 with reference TRBV18 and TRBJ1-4 gives the whole variable domain NAGVMQNPRHLVRRRGQEARLRCSPMKGHSHVYWYRQLPEEGLKFMVYLQKENIIDESGMPKERFSAEFPKEGPSILRIQQVVRGDSAAYFCASTRGDFGSGTQLSVL.

The table lists this clone with many counts. The chain has TRBV7-9 and TRBJ1-4, with D unresolved. The CDR3 is 13 amino acids. Trimming stripped 0 bases from V and 8 bases from J, with 7 bases between. CDR1 and CDR2 (germline): SEHNR, FQNEAQ (reference sequence). The CDR3 DNA follows: TGTGCCAGCAGCTTAGCGTCATGGGAAAAACTGTTTTTT. It encodes CASSLASWEKLFF. Variable domain in full (rest from reference TRBV7-9 and TRBJ1-4): DTGVSQNPRHKITKRGQNVTFRCDPISEHNRLYWYRQTLGQGPEFLTYFQNEAQLEKSRLLSDRFSAERPKGSFSTLEIQRTEQGDSAMYLCASSLASWEKLFFGSGTQLSVL.

The rearrangement links TRBV5-6 to TRBJ2-2; 7 nucleotides agree with TRBD1. Germline lookup yields CDR1 SGHDT and CDR2 YYEEEE. V gave up 3 bases and J gave up 3 bases; unmatched junction bases: 2. The CDR3 runs to 14 residues. The CDR3 sequence is CASSSGQYTGELFF. In nucleotides, the CDR3 is TGTGCCAGCAGCTCGGGACAGTACACCGGGGAGCTGTTTTTT.

The chain combines TRBV12-5 with TRBJ2-1; 8 positions agree with TRBD1. The length of the CDR3 is 13 residues. Germline CDR1 reads LGHNT; CDR2 reads FRNRAP. The J segment lost 5 bases and the V segment lost 5 bases, leaving 2 bases of the junction unmatched. CDR3 coding DNA: TGTGCTAGTGGTCCGGGACAGGACAATGAGCAGTTCTTC. Its protein product is CASGPGQDNEQFF.

This clone has only a few counts. V usage is TRBV5-4 and J usage is TRBJ2-3; tentatively, D is TRBD2 (5 bases). This CDR3 has 14 residues. The V end was cut by 0 bases, the J end by 6 bases, with 11 bases between. Germline V gene sequence: CDR1 SGHNT, CDR2 YYREEE (reference sequence). CDR3 region: CASSLGTRVDTQYF. CDR3 DNA sequence: TGTGCCAGCAGCTTGGGGACGCGGGTGGATACGCAGTATTTT.

Comments on this clone: This CDR3 is also generated by other DNA sequences in the sample. The rearrangement joins TRBV28 to TRBJ2-3; TRBD2 matches at 11 bases. Germline lookup yields CDR1 MDHEN and CDR2 SYDVKM. The CDR3 is 18 residues long. J gave up 5 bases and V 6 bases, and 16 bases lay outside the gene matches. CDR3 DNA: TGTGCCAGCAGACCCAGTGGTAGCGGGAGGGGTCGGGGAGATACGCAGTATTTT. It encodes CASRPSGSGRGRGDTQYF. The whole variable domain, filled in from reference TRBV28 and TRBJ2-3, reads DVKVTQSSRYLVKRTGEKVFLECVQDMDHENMFWYRQDPGLGLRLIYFSYDVKMKEKGDIPEGYSVSREKKERFSLILESASTNQTSMYLCASRPSGSGRGRGDTQYFGPGTRLTVL.

The V and J genes are TRBV4-2 and TRBJ2-1, with 12 bases that match TRBD2. The CDR3 runs to 21 residues. Germline loops: CDR1 LGHNA, CDR2 YNFKEQ. Trimming at V came to 0 bases and at J to 0 bases, leaving 12 bases not matched to a gene. The CDR3 DNA reads as TGTGCCAGCAGCCAAGAGGTCCCTAGCGGGAGGGCCGGGAGCTCCTACAATGAGCAGTTCTTC. It codes for CASSQEVPSGRAGSSYNEQFF.

This clone was detected only a few times. J is TRBJ1-3 and V is TRBV9; D remains ambiguous. Germline values: CDR1 SGDLS, CDR2 YYNGEE. The V end was cut by 4 bases, the J end by 2 bases, with 13 bases between. The CDR3 consists of 15 residues. CDR3 nucleotide sequence: TGTGCCAGCAGCCCCCTCGGAGATACTGGAAACACCATATATTTT. It is translated as CASSPLGDTGNTIYF.

The chain uses TRBV4-3 and TRBJ2-7; the D call may be TRBD1 or TRBD2 (5 bases each). The CDR3 runs to 14 residues. Between the trimmed V and J ends, which lost 6 bases and 2 bases, there was a span of 14 bases. Germline V gene lookup returns CDR1 LGHNA and CDR2 YSLEER. CDR3 in DNA: TGCGCCAGCAGGGGGGAAAGGAGGACCTACGAGCAGTACTTC. Protein sequence: CASRGERRTYEQYF.

A remark on this clone: Other nucleotide sequences in the sample specify the same CDR3. The chain carries TRBV9 and TRBJ2-7; 11 bases agree with TRBD1. Per the germline V gene, CDR1 is SGDLS and CDR2 is YYNGEE. Trimming removed 0 bases from V and 2 bases from J; junction bases left unmatched: 1. The CDR3 is 15 amino acids. In DNA, the CDR3 is TGTGCCAGCAGCGTAGGGGGACAGGGGGCCTACGAGCAGTACTTC. Translating it yields CASSVGGQGAYEQYF.

This clone has just one count. The CDR3 DNA sequence: TGTGCCAGCAGCAATCGCAGGGGCCGGAACACTGAAGCTTTCTTT. Protein product: CASSNRRGRNTEAFF. This sequence joins TRBV7-2 and TRBJ1-1; D possibly corresponds to TRBD1 (6 bases). CDR1 SGHTA and CDR2 FQGNSA come from the germline V gene. The CDR3 sequence is 15 residues long. Trimming stripped 5 bases from V and 1 base from J, with 14 bases between.

This clone has only a few counts. The chain carries TRBV19 and TRBJ2-7, with D perhaps matching TRBD1 (5 bases). V was trimmed by 9 bases and J by 3 bases, leaving 12 bases between them. The CDR3 loop spans 12 amino acids. The V gene's germline CDR1 is LNHDA and CDR2 SQIVND (reference sequence). CDR3 sequence (DNA): TGTGCCAGCTCCAACAGGCGCTACGAGCAGTACTTC. Encoded protein: CASSNRRYEQYF.

A few counts support this clone. This rearrangement joins TRBV4-2 to TRBJ2-2, with D uncertain. The CDR3 has 17 amino acids. V was trimmed by 4 bases and J by 0 bases, leaving 15 bases between them. Germline V gene sequence: CDR1 LGHNA, CDR2 YNFKEQ. In DNA form, the CDR3 reads TGTGCCAGCAGCCCCTGGAAGATAGCAGCGAACACCGGGGAGCTGTTTTTT. It is translated as CASSPWKIAANTGELFF.

This clone showed up just a few times. The chain recombines TRBV18 with TRBJ2-7, with 8 bases fitting TRBD2. CDR1 and CDR2 from the germline V gene are KGHSH and LQKENI. The CDR3 covers 15 residues. The V and J ends lost 3 bases and 4 bases, in that order; junction bases with no gene match: 8. Written as DNA, the CDR3 is TGTGCCAGCTCACCGAACCCAGCGGGGGTGTACGAGCAGTACTTC. The encoded protein is CASSPNPAGVYEQYF.

The chain carries TRBV18 and TRBJ1-2; weak D call: TRBD1 (5 bases). The CDR3 is 13 residues long. Trimming shortened V by 0 bases and J by 8 bases, and 10 bases separated the two germline ends. Germline lookup yields CDR1 KGHSH and CDR2 LQKENI. The chain's CDR3 is CASSPPRGEGYTF. CDR3 DNA: TGTGCCAGCTCACCACCACGAGGGGAAGGCTACACCTTC.